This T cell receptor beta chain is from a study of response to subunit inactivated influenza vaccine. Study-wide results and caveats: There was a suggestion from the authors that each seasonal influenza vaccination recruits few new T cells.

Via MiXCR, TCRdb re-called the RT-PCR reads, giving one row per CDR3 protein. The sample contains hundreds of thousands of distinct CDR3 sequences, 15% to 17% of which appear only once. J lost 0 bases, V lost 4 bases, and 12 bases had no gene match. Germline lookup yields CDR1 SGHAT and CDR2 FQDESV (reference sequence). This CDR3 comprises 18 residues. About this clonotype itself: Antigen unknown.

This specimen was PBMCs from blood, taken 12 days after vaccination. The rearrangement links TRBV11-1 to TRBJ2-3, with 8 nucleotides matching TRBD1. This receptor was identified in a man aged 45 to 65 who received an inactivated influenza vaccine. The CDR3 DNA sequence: TGTGCCAGCAGCTCAACCGGACAGGGCTTATCTAGCACAGATACGCAGTATTTT. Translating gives CASSSTGQGLSSTDTQYF.